The 3 T cell receptor beta chains given below trace back to one sample, sequenced in a study of shared clonotypes between healthy human individuals. Profiled with immunoSEQ multiplex PCR; TCRdb holds only in-frame clones, not every one. This repertoire shows about 2 million clones, 85% to 95% found once; its top ten account for approximately 0.13%. The material sequenced was naive CD4+ T cells sorted from blood. Documented subset: CD45RA+ positively selected. The receptors derive from a man younger than 35 in good health.

The chain is built from TRBV6-6 and TRBJ1-4, with TRBD1 matching 7 bases. This CDR3 has 14 residues. Germline assignment: CDR1 MNHNY and CDR2 SVGAGI (reference sequence). Trimming removed 9 bases from V and 2 bases from J; junction bases left unmatched: 6. The CDR3 bases are TGTGCCAGTGTAGGGGGCCTGACTAATGAAAAACTGTTTTTT. Residues: CASVGGLTNEKLFF.

The rearrangement joins TRBV2 to TRBJ1-2, with D perhaps matching TRBD1 (6 bases). In germline, CDR1 is SNHLY, CDR2 FYNNEI. This CDR3 spans 12 amino acids. V lost 8 bases and J 7 bases, leaving 14 bases between the germline ends. The DNA for the CDR3 is TGTGCCAGCGGGCCTCGGGGGGCTGGCTACACCTTC. Protein sequence: CASGPRGAGYTF.

In DNA, the CDR3 is TGTGCCTGGAGTTCTGCGAGGGGGCTTGCATCCCAGTACTTC. It specifies CAWSSARGLASQYF. The V and J genes are TRBV30 and TRBJ2-5; 7 bases line up with TRBD1. CDR1 is GTSNPN, CDR2 SVGIG, per germline (reference sequence). The trim removed 2 bases at V and 9 bases at J, leaving 12 bases unmatched. The length of the CDR3 is 14 residues.